Below are 5 T cell receptor beta chains sequenced from a single sample in a study of blood T cells in healthy people across ages. A second roughly 6 to 12 cycle PCR used barcoded and J-beta primers. In TCRdb, the 5' RACE reads were re-called with MiXCR into one record per CDR3 protein. The sample lists about 1.1 million distinct CDR3 sequences, roughly two fifths occurring once. Sequenced: blood. Receptors were obtained from a young man in good health.

V usage is TRBV7-9 and J usage is TRBJ2-1; possibly TRBD1 or TRBD2 for D (5 bases each). This CDR3 region has 14 residues. V was clipped by 0 bases and J by 10 bases, with 13 bases between them. The germline CDR1 and CDR2 sequences are SEHNR and FQNEAQ (reference sequence). CDR3 bases: TGTGCCAGCAGCTTAGCGCCCAGGGACCACGAGCAGTTCTTC. The encoded protein is CASSLAPRDHEQFF.

This clonotype was counted only a few times. The V and J genes are TRBV12-3 or TRBV12-4 and TRBJ1-6; D is possibly TRBD1 (5 bases). Trimming pared 6 bases from V and 8 bases from J, leaving 20 bases between. The CDR3 totals 16 residues. CDR3 sequence (DNA): TGTGCCAGCAGCCCCTCCGGGACCAGCAGGGATTCACCCCTCCACTTT. It is translated as CASSPSGTSRDSPLHF.

This clonotype was counted only a few times. The chain employs TRBV9 and TRBJ2-3; 9 nucleotides match TRBD1. V shed 2 bases and J 6 bases; nucleotides not matched to a gene: 4. Germline loops: CDR1 SGDLS, CDR2 YYNGEE. The CDR3 is 14 amino acids. The CDR3 DNA reads as TGTGCCAGCAGCGTGGGACAGGGTCCGGATACGCAGTATTTT. This sequence encodes CASSVGQGPDTQYF. Using reference TRBV9 and TRBJ2-3 for the parts outside the CDR3, the full variable domain is DSGVTQTPKHLITATGQRVTLRCSPRSGDLSVYWYQQSLDQGLQFLIQYYNGEERAKGNILERFSAQQFPDLHSELNLSSLELGDSALYFCASSVGQGPDTQYFGPGTRLTVL.

This clonotype was seen more than once but under ten times. The chain carries TRBV10-3 and TRBJ2-1; 12 nucleotides match TRBD1. The tail of the sequence fits TRBJ2-7 better, so the J call may be wrong. This CDR3 region has 15 residues. CDR1 and CDR2 (germline): ENHRY, SYGVKD. The CDR3 here is CAISGGQGAYNEQYF. Here the CDR3 DNA reads TGTGCCATCAGTGGGGGACAGGGGGCCTACAATGAGCAGTACTTC.

This clonotype showed up just a few times. The gene calls are TRBV18 and TRBJ1-4, with D maybe TRBD1 (6 bases). Germline CDR1 KGHSH, CDR2 LQKENI. Trimming shortened V by 2 bases and J by 2 bases, and 15 bases separated the two germline ends. The CDR3 sequence is 17 residues long. The CDR3 nucleotides read TGTGCCAGCTCACCATGGGGGGCGTCCGACACTAATGAAAAACTGTTTTTT. Protein product: CASSPWGASDTNEKLFF. The variable domain in full, completed from reference TRBV18 and TRBJ1-4, reads NAGVMQNPRHLVRRRGQEARLRCSPMKGHSHVYWYRQLPEEGLKFMVYLQKENIIDESGMPKERFSAEFPKEGPSILRIQQVVRGDSAAYFCASSPWGASDTNEKLFFGSGTQLSVL.